Listed below are T cell receptor beta chains from one sample, sequenced in a study of beta chain features in type 1 diabetes. The data were produced by immunoSEQ multiplex PCR, yet TCRdb's version contains in-frame clones alone and is incomplete. In the table there are 400,000 to 550,000 clones, around 10% of which are singletons. What was sequenced was naive CD4+ T cells from blood. These TCRs come from a woman aged 18 to 35 in good health. CDR3s include the opening cysteine and the closing phenylalanine or tryptophan. The D gene is left open where the match is weak. The size of a clone is reported for some rows only, either as once, few or many, or as a class for expanded clones.

clone_size,cdr3_length,v_call,j_call,d_call,cdr3_nt,cdr3_aa
few,13,TRBV10-3,TRBJ1-1,-,TGTGCCATCCGTCGGGGAATGAACACTGAAGCTTTCTTT,CAIRRGMNTEAFF
-,14,TRBV7-7,TRBJ2-5,-,TGTGCTAGCAGCCCAAGCACGAAACAAGAGACCCAGTACTTC,CASSPSTKQETQYF
few,13,TRBV25-1,TRBJ2-3,-,TGTGCCAGCAGTGCATTGGGCACAGATACGCAGTATTTT,CASSALGTDTQYF
once,14,TRBV9,TRBJ2-5,-,TGTGCCAGCAGCGTAGTTCCGAAGCCAGAGACCCAGTACTTC,CASSVVPKPETQYF
-,14,TRBV7-2,TRBJ2-7,-,TGTGCCAGCAGCAGGACTGGGAACTCCTACGAGCAGTACTTC,CASSRTGNSYEQYF
few,15,TRBV30,TRBJ2-1,TRBD2,TGTGCCTGGAATTCCGCTAGCGGGAGTGGGGATGAGCAGTTCTTC,CAWNSASGSGDEQFF
few,18,TRBV7-3,TRBJ2-1,TRBD2,TGTGCCAGCAGCTTTACTCCACTAGCGGGAGGTTCGAGGAATGAGCAGTTCTTC,CASSFTPLAGGSRNEQFF
-,15,TRBV2,TRBJ2-1,-,TGTGCCACCGACCCCCTTCTGGCCCCCTACAATGAGCAGTTCTTC,CATDPLLAPYNEQFF
few,10,TRBV30,TRBJ2-3,-,TGTGCCTGGAAGCGGGATACGCAGTATTTT,CAWKRDTQYF
-,16,TRBV4-2,TRBJ2-5,TRBD2,TGTGCCAGCAGCCGGCGGGAGCTCCGCGCACTAGAGACCCAGTACTTC,CASSRRELRALETQYF
few,14,TRBV29-1,TRBJ1-2,-,TGCAGCGTTGAATATAAAGGGGCAGGGCGCGGCTACACCTTC,CSVEYKGAGRGYTF
many,15,TRBV10-3,TRBJ2-1,TRBD2,TGTGCCATCAGTGAGTCTGGTAGCGGGAGTAATGAGCAGTTCTTC,CAISESGSGSNEQFF
few,17,TRBV19,TRBJ2-1,TRBD1,TGTGCCAGTAGTACCGTAACCGCCGGGACAGGGAAAAATGAGCAGTTCTTC,CASSTVTAGTGKNEQFF
-,14,TRBV2,TRBJ1-1,-,TGTGCCAGCAGTGTGCACGGACGGAACACTGAAGCTTTCTTT,CASSVHGRNTEAFF
few,13,TRBV7-9,TRBJ1-5,-,TGTGCCAGCAGCTTACCGGGCAATCAGCCCCAGCATTTT,CASSLPGNQPQHF
-,12,TRBV4-3,TRBJ2-7,-,TGCGCCAGCAGTACTATAGGGGGCGAGCAGTACTTC,CASSTIGGEQYF
-,16,TRBV9,TRBJ2-7,TRBD1,TGTGCCAGCAGCGTAGCGGGGACAGAACAGGGATACGAGCAGTACTTC,CASSVAGTEQGYEQYF